These 9 T cell receptor beta chains were sequenced from one sample in a study of blood T cells in healthy people across ages (dated by TCRdb to 2014 to 2015). The library was produced with 5' RACE. Reads for this sample came from an Illumina HiSeq 2500. A second roughly 6 to 12 cycle PCR used a sample-barcoded 5' primer and a J-beta primer mix. TCRdb reprocessing: public reads trimmed at Q25 with fastp, clones called with MiXCR, in-frame beta chains kept. Every distinct CDR3 protein forms one entry, paired with its most common genes and DNA. Counted in this sample were around 870,000 distinct CDR3 sequences; more than 25% of them appeared once. 17% of the sample rests with the top ten. The material sequenced was blood. The receptors shown here come from an elderly woman in good health.

A single count supports this clonotype. A single base separates this from a much larger clone, so it may be a read error. This rearrangement joins TRBV12-3 or TRBV12-4 to TRBJ2-1; D could derive from TRBD1 or TRBD2 (5 bases each). Between the trimmed V and J ends, which lost 8 bases and 13 bases, there was a span of 27 bases. The CDR3 is 15 amino acids. The CDR3 protein is CASGPGQSSRGTQFF. In nucleotides, the CDR3 is TGTGCCAGCGGGCCCGGACAATCCTCTCGAGGGACCCAGTTCTTC.

Turning to this clonotype: One end of the junction does not line up with germline, which may come from a read error. This chain links TRBV28 with TRBJ2-1; TRBD2 matches 8 bases. The CDR3 is made up of 14 amino acids. Germline V gene sequence: CDR1 MDHEN, CDR2 SYDVKM. The CDR3 DNA sequence: TGTGCCAGCAGGGAGCGGGGGACCTACAATGAGGAGTTCTTC. It yields the protein CASRERGTYNEEFF.

This clonotype showed up many times. The chain uses TRBV12-3 or TRBV12-4 and TRBJ2-5; 8 bases are shared with TRBD2. CDR3 length equals 15 residues. V lost 6 bases and J lost 2; bases outside the gene matches: 8. The CDR3 DNA reads TGTGCCAGCAGGACCACCTTAGCGGGGCAAGAGACCCAGTACTTC. This translates into CASRTTLAGQETQYF.

The gene calls are TRBV3-1 and TRBJ1-1; D gene ambiguous. The CDR3 runs to 13 residues. The germline V gene has CDR1 LGHDT and CDR2 YNNKEL (reference sequence). Trimming took 0 bases from V and 10 from J, leaving 12 bases between them. CDR3 DNA: TGTGCCAGCAGCCAAGAGTCCGGGAGAGGAGCTTTCTTT. Protein: CASSQESGRGAFF.

This clonotype was recorded many times. The chain recombines TRBV7-2 with TRBJ1-5; D is ambiguous. The CDR3 is 14 residues long. The germline V gene has CDR1 SGHTA and CDR2 FQGNSA. Trimming pared 0 bases from V and 6 bases from J, leaving 9 bases between. The CDR3 sequence is CASSLAGGPQPQHF. In nucleotides, the CDR3 is TGTGCCAGCAGCTTAGCAGGTGGGCCTCAGCCCCAGCATTTT.

This chain uses TRBV6-4 with TRBJ2-1; tentatively, D is TRBD1 (5 bases). The CDR3 is 14 amino acids. The V end was cut by 6 bases, the J end by 8 bases, with 17 bases between. CDR1 and CDR2 (germline): MRHNA, SNTAGT. The CDR3 sequence: CASSARVDPDEQFF. Here the CDR3 DNA reads TGTGCCAGCAGCGCCAGGGTGGACCCCGATGAGCAGTTCTTC.

A remark on this clonotype: With a much larger clone just one base away, this may be a read error. CDR3 loop: CASSPQGSGGHNEQYF. Written as DNA, the CDR3 is TGTGCCAGCAGTCCCCAAGGAAGCGGGGGACATAATGAGCAGTACTTC. V usage is TRBV12-3 or TRBV12-4 and J usage is TRBJ2-7; 8 positions match TRBD2. V was pared by 5 bases and J by 7 bases, with 16 bases of the junction left unmatched. The CDR3 has 16 amino acids.

This clonotype was detected only a few times. The chain is built from TRBV6-5 and TRBJ1-1; D is uncertain. Germline V lookup: CDR1 MNHEY, CDR2 SVGAGI. V was cut by 2 bases and J by 1 base, with 8 bases left in between. There are 14 residues in the CDR3. The CDR3: CASSYKGANTEAFF. The CDR3, as DNA: TGTGCCAGCAGTTACAAGGGAGCGAACACTGAAGCTTTCTTT.

This clonotype was recorded only once. A much larger clone differs by one base, so this may be a read error. The chain employs TRBV20-1 and TRBJ2-5; 9 nucleotides line up with TRBD2. This CDR3 is built from 13 residues. Per the germline V gene, CDR1 is DFQATT and CDR2 is SNEGSKA (reference sequence). Trimming removed 3 bases from V and 11 bases from J; junction bases left unmatched: 10. The CDR3 DNA follows: TGCAGTGCTAGGGGCGGGGGGGCGAATGAGCAGTACTTC. It yields the protein CSARGGGANEQYF.